This TCR beta chain was captured in a study of blood T cell repertoires in COVID-19. In the study overall: PBMCs, B-cell-depleted T cells, or T cells were the source of the cDNA or gDNA that made up the material.

Two negative PCRs, clearance, or symptom resolution had been documented for recovered Cohort 3 donors. The germline V gene has CDR1 LGHDT and CDR2 YNNKEL (reference sequence). The length of the CDR3 is 12 residues. The ends were cut back, 2 bases at V and 4 bases at J, with 3 bases in the middle. Sequencing was performed with immunoSEQ multiplex PCR; in TCRdb, only in-frame clones are kept and a portion is missing. The table records roughly 400,000 clones, roughly nine tenths of them present only once. V gene TRBV3-1 (or the pseudogene TRBV3-2) combines with J gene TRBJ1-3; D gene ambiguous. This sequence originates from a young man who had recovered from COVID-19. Sequencing used PBMCs or T cells enriched from blood (not recorded which). CDR3 DNA: TGTGCCAGCAGCCAACAGGGAAACACCATATATTTT. Protein sequence: CASSQQGNTIYF.